This TCR beta chain was observed in a study of PD-1 blockade in mismatch repair-deficient tumors. Study overall: All were previously treated, progressing patients with 11 to 13 mismatch repair-deficient cancer types.

Every patient had mismatch repair deficiency by PCR or immunohistochemistry. Trimming took off 1 base at V and 2 bases at J, with 13 bases between the two ends. The CDR3 loop spans 16 amino acids. Per the germline V gene, CDR1 is SGHRS and CDR2 is YFSETQ. As for this clone: Its target is not known.

The assay was immunoSEQ multiplex PCR, and TCRdb's table has in-frame clones only and misses some. The sample carries 100,000 to 150,000 clones, 88% recorded once. Study-wide findings and caveats: Tumor-resident clones, often absent from pretreatment blood, expanded after pembrolizumab and then contracted.

Sequencing was performed on peripheral blood, taken approximately 73 weeks after starting pembrolizumab. The rearrangement joins TRBV5-1 to TRBJ2-1, with D tentatively TRBD1 (5 bases). The clonotype was recovered from an adult with mismatch repair-deficient cancer. This CDR3 reads CASSLLLQAPYNEQFF. In nucleotides, the CDR3 is TGCGCCAGCAGCTTGCTCTTACAGGCACCCTACAATGAGCAGTTCTTC.